One sample yielded the 8 T cell receptor beta chains listed below, sequenced in a study of graft-versus-host responses after intestinal transplantation. Clones were sequenced by immunoSEQ multiplex PCR, and TCRdb holds only the in-frame ones, with some missing. The sample holds about 46,000 clones; approximately 95% are singletons and the top ten take roughly 6%. The sample was PBMCs, taken roughly 860 days after a first intestinal transplant, on the day of a second. The receptors derive from a human patient who received an intestinal transplant, so some T cells may come from the graft donor.

V and J are TRBV19 and TRBJ2-6; a weak D match, TRBD2 (5 bases). The ends were cut back, 4 bases at V and 10 bases at J, with 14 bases in the middle. Germline CDR1 reads LNHDA; CDR2 reads SQIVND (reference sequence). This CDR3 has 14 amino acids. CDR3 coding DNA: TGTGCCAGTAGTAGGGCAGGACTCTCGAACGTCCTGACTTTC. Amino acid sequence: CASSRAGLSNVLTF.

The rearrangement joins TRBV5-3 to TRBJ2-7; a possible D gene is TRBD1 (6 bases). TRBV5-3 is assigned to the ORF class and has an uncertain function. This CDR3 is 17 amino acids long. V gave up 2 bases and J gave up 2 bases, with 20 bases separating them. The CDR3 region is CARSLNEDGGSAYEQYF. In DNA form, the CDR3 reads TGTGCCAGAAGCTTAAATGAGGATGGGGGCTCGGCCTACGAGCAGTACTTC.

The gene calls are TRBV7-9 and TRBJ2-5, with TRBD2 identical over 13 bases. Unmatched junction bases numbered 9, after V lost 6 bases and J lost 5 bases. The length of the CDR3 is 16 residues. Germline values: CDR1 SEHNR, CDR2 FQNEAQ (reference sequence). CDR3 nucleotides: TGTGCCAGCAGTCGGACTAGCGGGAGAGGTACGGAGACCCAGTACTTC. Its translation: CASSRTSGRGTETQYF.

The chain couples TRBV6-9 to TRBJ2-1; 13 nucleotides line up with TRBD2. This CDR3 has 16 amino acids. J was trimmed by 9 bases and V by 4 bases; bases with no gene match: 9. Germline values: CDR1 MNHGY, CDR2 SVAAGI. Written as DNA, the CDR3 is TGTGCCAGCAGTTTTTCACTAGCGGGAGGGGTGGGTGAGCAGTTCTTC. Amino acids: CASSFSLAGGVGEQFF.

The chain links TRBV7-9 to TRBJ1-2; D call uncertain. The CDR3 length is 13 residues. CDR1 is SEHNR, CDR2 FQNEAQ, per germline (reference sequence). V dropped 3 bases and J dropped 2 bases, with 7 bases sitting between them. The DNA for the CDR3 is TGTGCCAGCAGCTTCGTCGAGAACTATGGCTACACCTTC. Its protein product is CASSFVENYGYTF.

This clone is a singleton in its sample. The genes are TRBV30 and TRBJ2-1; a possible D gene is TRBD2 (6 bases). Between the trimmed V and J ends, which lost 8 bases and 2 bases, there was a span of 16 bases. This CDR3 spans 14 amino acids. Germline assignment: CDR1 GTSNPN and CDR2 SVGIG (reference sequence). CDR3 sequence reads: CAGNSGEAYNEQFF. In DNA, the CDR3 is TGTGCCGGGAATAGCGGAGAGGCCTACAATGAGCAGTTCTTC.

The chain has TRBV7-9 and TRBJ1-4; tentative D call: TRBD1 (5 bases). Trimming removed 1 base from V and 3 bases from J, with 15 bases in between. The germline gives CDR1 SEHNR, CDR2 FQNEAQ (reference sequence). The CDR3 has 17 amino acids. The CDR3 sequence is CASSLEGEGVSNEKLFF. DNA of the CDR3: TGTGCCAGCAGCTTAGAAGGGGAAGGAGTGTCTAATGAAAAACTGTTTTTT.

V is TRBV9 and J is TRBJ1-4, with TRBD1 identical over 9 bases. The CDR3 runs 14 residues. Trimming took 0 bases from V and 8 from J; bases not matched to a gene: 2. CDR1 is SGDLS and CDR2 is YYNGEE in the germline V gene. In DNA form, the CDR3 reads TGTGCCAGCAGCGTAGGACAGGGGGGCGAAAAACTGTTTTTT. Translated: CASSVGQGGEKLFF.